The 8 T cell receptor beta chains given below trace back to one sample, sequenced in a study of T cell responses to AZD1222 COVID-19 vaccine. Clones were sequenced by immunoSEQ multiplex PCR, and TCRdb holds only the in-frame ones, with some missing. This sample yields around 160,000 clones, of which 85% to 95% are seen a single time; approximately 4.8% belongs to the top ten. Sequenced material: peripheral blood, taken 28 days after the second AZD1222 dose. These receptors were obtained from an adult who received the AZD1222 COVID-19 vaccine.

The chain carries TRBV6-5 and TRBJ2-1; 10 nucleotides align to TRBD2. The CDR3 contains 16 residues. V lost 2 bases to trimming and J lost 4 bases; unmatched junction nucleotides: 5. Germline assignment: CDR1 MNHEY and CDR2 SVGAGI. This CDR3 reads CASSYGGAGGYNEQFF. The CDR3 nucleotides are TGTGCCAGCAGTTACGGAGGAGCGGGAGGGTACAATGAGCAGTTCTTC.

The CDR3 sequence: CASSRSWGQNYGYTF. CDR3 sequence (DNA): TGTGCCAGCAGTCGGAGCTGGGGACAGAACTATGGCTACACCTTC. This rearrangement joins TRBV27 to TRBJ1-2; 7 bases are a match to TRBD1. The V gene end was trimmed by 5 bases and the J gene end by 2 bases; junction bases not matched to a gene: 8. The CDR3 totals 15 residues. CDR1 is MNHEY and CDR2 is SMNVEV in the germline V gene (reference sequence).

The chain couples TRBV9 to TRBJ1-1; TRBD1 matches 7 bases. Germline values: CDR1 SGDLS, CDR2 YYNGEE. The CDR3 runs 15 residues. The V and J ends lost 4 bases and 1 base, in that order; junction bases with no gene match: 7. CDR3 amino acids: CASSSTDRTNTEAFF. DNA for the CDR3: TGTGCCAGCAGCTCTACGGACAGGACGAACACTGAAGCTTTCTTT.

This chain links TRBV28 with TRBJ2-7; 7 positions match TRBD2. The ends lost 7 bases at V and 1 base at J; junction bases unmatched: 7. Germline CDR1 and CDR2: MDHEN and SYDVKM. The CDR3 runs 14 residues. CDR3 DNA sequence: TGTGCCAGCACCGGGACTATCCTATCCTACGAGCAGTACTTC. This codes for CASTGTILSYEQYF. Full variable domain (missing parts from reference TRBV28 and TRBJ2-7): DVKVTQSSRYLVKRTGEKVFLECVQDMDHENMFWYRQDPGLGLRLIYFSYDVKMKEKGDIPEGYSVSREKKERFSLILESASTNQTSMYLCASTGTILSYEQYFGPGTRLTVT.

This sequence joins TRBV7-2 and TRBJ1-3; 7 bases line up with TRBD1. CDR3 size: 13 residues. Germline CDR1 and CDR2: SGHTA and FQGNSA. V lost 4 bases to trimming and J lost 7 bases; unmatched junction nucleotides: 4. The CDR3 is CASSSGQENTIYF. The CDR3 DNA reads TGTGCCAGCAGCTCCGGACAGGAGAACACCATATATTTT.

This chain joins TRBV25-1 and TRBJ1-1; TRBD1 matches 9 bases. This CDR3 comprises 14 residues. Trimming at V came to 2 bases and at J to 5 bases, leaving 3 bases not matched to a gene. CDR1 MGHDK and CDR2 SYGVNS come from the germline V gene. The DNA for the CDR3 is TGTGCCAGCAGTGAACACGGGACAGGGACTGAAGCTTTCTTT. Protein product: CASSEHGTGTEAFF.

The gene calls are TRBV11-2 and TRBJ1-2; no clear D gene. There are 15 residues in the CDR3. V was clipped by 0 bases and J by 8 bases, with 16 bases between them. From germline, CDR1 is SGHAT and CDR2 FQNNGV. The CDR3 sequence is CASSLEIRSGWGYTF. The CDR3 DNA reads as TGTGCCAGCAGCTTAGAAATCCGATCTGGGTGGGGCTACACCTTC.

V is TRBV4-1 and J is TRBJ1-4; TRBD1 might be the D (6 bases). The CDR3 is 16 amino acids. Germline lookup yields CDR1 MGHRA and CDR2 YSYEKL. V was shortened by 3 bases and J by 8 bases, with 19 bases between the two germline ends. In DNA, the CDR3 is TGCGCCAGCAGCCATGATACAGGGCGAAGCAGGGAAAAACTGTTTTTT. Protein sequence: CASSHDTGRSREKLFF.